This T cell receptor (beta chain) was identified in a study of T cell changes during pregnancy in multiple sclerosis. The CDR3 is made up of 14 amino acids. The V gene's germline CDR1 is MNHNS and CDR2 SASEGT. Trimming removed 2 bases at V and 4 bases at J, with 11 bases between. The assay was immunoSEQ multiplex PCR, and TCRdb's table has in-frame clones only and misses some. Of 60,000 to 75,000 clones in the sample, around 92% were seen once. This receptor was taken from a female donor with multiple sclerosis, enrolled in a pregnancy study. The chain employs TRBV6-1 and TRBJ2-5; D may be TRBD2 (5 bases). The sequencing here drew on peripheral blood, taken after pregnancy. Written as DNA, the CDR3 is TGTGCCAGCAGTGAATACCCAGAGGGAGAGACCCAGTACTTC. This gives the protein CASSEYPEGETQYF.